This T cell receptor beta chain was captured in a study of blood T cell repertoires in COVID-19. Study-level information: COVID-19 samples collected from the United States, Italy and Spain covered acute and convalescent phases. Sources were T cells, B-cell-depleted T cells, or PBMCs; the material itself was cDNA or gDNA.

The Seattle site enrolled patients during active infection and followed them longitudinally. How the authors handled the data: Estimation of nucleated cell counts was performed using reference gene primer amplification. Sequencing used immunoSEQ multiplex PCR; TCRdb keeps in-frame clones, though not all of them. The V and J calls and clone size are taken from that table; D and trimming were inferred from the DNA. The sample has around 220,000 clones; about 81% are singletons. Germline assignment: CDR1 SGHNT and CDR2 YYREEE (reference sequence). This CDR3 spans 16 amino acids. J was trimmed by 5 bases and V by 4 bases; bases with no gene match: 8.

This sequence originates from a woman older than 75 with COVID-19, enrolled during active disease. The chain uses TRBV5-4 and TRBJ2-5; 13 bases match TRBD2. The source material was peripheral blood. The CDR3, as DNA: TGTGCCAGCAGCCAAAAACTAGCGGGGGGGCGTGAGACCCAGTACTTC. It yields the protein CASSQKLAGGRETQYF.